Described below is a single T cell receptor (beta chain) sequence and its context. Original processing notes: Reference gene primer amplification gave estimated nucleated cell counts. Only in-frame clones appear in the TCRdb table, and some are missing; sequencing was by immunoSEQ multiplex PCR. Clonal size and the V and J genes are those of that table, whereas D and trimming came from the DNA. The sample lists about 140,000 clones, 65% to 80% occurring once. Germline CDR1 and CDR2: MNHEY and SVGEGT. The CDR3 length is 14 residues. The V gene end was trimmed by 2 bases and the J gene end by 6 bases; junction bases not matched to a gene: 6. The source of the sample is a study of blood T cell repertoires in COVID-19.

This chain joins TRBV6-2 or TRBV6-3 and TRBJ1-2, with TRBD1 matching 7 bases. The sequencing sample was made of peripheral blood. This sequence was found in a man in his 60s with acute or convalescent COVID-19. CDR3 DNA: TGTGCCAGCAGTTACGAGGGGGCGCGAAATGGCTACACCTTC. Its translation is CASSYEGARNGYTF.